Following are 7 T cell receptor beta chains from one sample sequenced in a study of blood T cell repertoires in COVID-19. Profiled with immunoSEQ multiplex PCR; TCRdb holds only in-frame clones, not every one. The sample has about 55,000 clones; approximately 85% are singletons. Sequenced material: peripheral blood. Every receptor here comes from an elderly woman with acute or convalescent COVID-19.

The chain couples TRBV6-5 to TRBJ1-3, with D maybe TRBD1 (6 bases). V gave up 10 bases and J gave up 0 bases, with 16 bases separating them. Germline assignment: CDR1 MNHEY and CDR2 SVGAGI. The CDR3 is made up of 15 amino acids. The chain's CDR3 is CAIEQGYLSGNTIYF. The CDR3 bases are TGTGCCATCGAACAGGGATACCTCTCTGGAAACACCATATATTTT.

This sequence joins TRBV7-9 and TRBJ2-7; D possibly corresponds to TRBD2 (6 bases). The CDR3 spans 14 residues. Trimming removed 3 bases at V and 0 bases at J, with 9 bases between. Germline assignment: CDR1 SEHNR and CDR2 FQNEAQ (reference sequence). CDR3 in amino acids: CASSLGDSSYEQYF. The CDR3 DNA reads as TGTGCCAGCAGCTTGGGGGACTCCTCCTACGAGCAGTACTTC.

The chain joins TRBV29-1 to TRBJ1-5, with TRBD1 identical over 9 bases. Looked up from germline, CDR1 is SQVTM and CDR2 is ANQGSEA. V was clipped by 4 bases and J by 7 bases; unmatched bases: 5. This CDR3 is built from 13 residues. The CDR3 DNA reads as TGCAGCGTTGGTGGGACAGGGAGGCAGCCCCAGCATTTT. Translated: CSVGGTGRQPQHF.

The DNA for the CDR3 is TGCGCCAGCAGTGAACCGGTCTCGGAGGAGTTCTTC. The encoded protein is CASSEPVSEEFF. The rearrangement joins TRBV10-2 to TRBJ2-1; perhaps TRBD2 as D (5 bases). The germline V gene has CDR1 WSHSY and CDR2 SAAADI. Trimming removed 3 bases at V and 14 bases at J, with 14 bases between. This CDR3 spans 12 amino acids.

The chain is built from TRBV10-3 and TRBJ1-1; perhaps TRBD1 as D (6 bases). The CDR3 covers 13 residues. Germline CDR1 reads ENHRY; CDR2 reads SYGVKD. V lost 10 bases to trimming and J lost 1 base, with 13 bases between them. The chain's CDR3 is CATGAGKNTEAFF. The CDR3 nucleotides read TGTGCCACAGGGGCCGGGAAGAACACTGAAGCTTTCTTT.

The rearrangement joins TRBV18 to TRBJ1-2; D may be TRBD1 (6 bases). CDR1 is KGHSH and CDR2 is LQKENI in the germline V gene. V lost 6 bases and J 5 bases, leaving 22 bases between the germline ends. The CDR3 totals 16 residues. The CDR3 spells CASSQPVGRGRYGYTF. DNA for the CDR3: TGTGCCAGCTCTCAGCCAGTCGGGCGGGGGCGATATGGCTACACCTTC.

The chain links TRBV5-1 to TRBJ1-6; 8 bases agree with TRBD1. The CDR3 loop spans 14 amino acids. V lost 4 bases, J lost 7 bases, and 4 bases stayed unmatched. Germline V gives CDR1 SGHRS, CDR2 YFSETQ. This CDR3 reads CASSQGQDNSPLHF. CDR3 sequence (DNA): TGCGCCAGCAGCCAGGGACAGGACAATTCACCCCTCCACTTT. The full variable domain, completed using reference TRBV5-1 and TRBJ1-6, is KAGVTQTPRYLIKTRGQQVTLSCSPISGHRSVSWYQQTPGQGLQFLFEYFSETQRNKGNFPGRFSGRQFSNSRSEMNVSTLELGDSALYLCASSQGQDNSPLHFGNGTRLTVT.